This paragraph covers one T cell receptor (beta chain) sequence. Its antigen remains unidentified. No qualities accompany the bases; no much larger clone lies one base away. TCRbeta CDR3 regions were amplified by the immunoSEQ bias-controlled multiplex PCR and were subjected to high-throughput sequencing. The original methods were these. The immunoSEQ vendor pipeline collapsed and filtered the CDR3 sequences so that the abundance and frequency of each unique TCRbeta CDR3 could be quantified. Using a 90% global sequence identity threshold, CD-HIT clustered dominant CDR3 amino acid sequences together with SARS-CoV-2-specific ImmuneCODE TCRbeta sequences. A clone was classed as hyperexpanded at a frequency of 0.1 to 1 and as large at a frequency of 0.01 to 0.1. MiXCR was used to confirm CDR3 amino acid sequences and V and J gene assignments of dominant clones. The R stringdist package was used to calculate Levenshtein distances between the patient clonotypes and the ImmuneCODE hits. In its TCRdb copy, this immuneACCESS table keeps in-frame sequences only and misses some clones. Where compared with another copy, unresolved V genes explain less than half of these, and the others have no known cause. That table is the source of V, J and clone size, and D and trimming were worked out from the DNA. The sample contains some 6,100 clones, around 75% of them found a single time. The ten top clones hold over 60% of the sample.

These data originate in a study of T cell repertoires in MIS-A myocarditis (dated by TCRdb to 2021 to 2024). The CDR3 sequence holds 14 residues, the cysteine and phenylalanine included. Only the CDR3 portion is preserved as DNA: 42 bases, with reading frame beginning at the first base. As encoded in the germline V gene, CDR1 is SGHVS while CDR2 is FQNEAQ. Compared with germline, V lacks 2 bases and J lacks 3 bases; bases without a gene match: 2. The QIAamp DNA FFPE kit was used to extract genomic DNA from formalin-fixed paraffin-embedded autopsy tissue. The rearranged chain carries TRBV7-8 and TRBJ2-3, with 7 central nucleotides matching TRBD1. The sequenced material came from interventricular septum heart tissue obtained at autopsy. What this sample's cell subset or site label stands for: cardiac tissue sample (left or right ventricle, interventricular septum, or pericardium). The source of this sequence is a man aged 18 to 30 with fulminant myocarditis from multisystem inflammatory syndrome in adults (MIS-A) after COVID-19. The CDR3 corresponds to CASSLWDSTDTQYF. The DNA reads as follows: TGTGCCAGCAGCTTATGGGACAGTACAGATACGCAGTATTTT.